This TCR beta chain comes out of a study of vaccination effects on CD4 cells after COVID-19. CDR1 is KGHSH and CDR2 is LQKENI in the germline V gene. V was shortened by 2 bases and J by 10 bases, with 18 bases between the two germline ends. CDR3 size: 15 residues. As concerns this clone: What it recognizes is unknown.

Peptide-pool stimulation followed by sequencing identified expanded antigen-specific CD4+ clonotypes in the ViraFEST assay. Scientists isolated CD4+ T cells after a roughly 10-day culture period ended. It was between March and December 2020 that the person had a SARS-CoV-2 infection confirmed by PCR. Culturing of a few million PBMC per well took place with around 10 IU/ml IL-2 and approximately 9.9 ug/ml peptides. The study, taken as a whole, reports: In the late period after vaccination, infection- and vaccine-induced clones contracted markedly.

Produced via immunoSEQ multiplex PCR; TCRdb's table is partial and in-frame only. The sample includes nearly 45,000 clones, approximately 70% of them seen just once. The source material was CD4+ T cells from PBMCs cultured with a peptide pool, sampled before COVID-19 vaccination. This sequence joins TRBV18 and TRBJ2-1, with D uncertain. The source of this sequence is a human donor who had a prior SARS-CoV-2 infection. The CDR3 loop is CASSPTAPGSSEQFF. The CDR3 DNA sequence: TGTGCCAGCTCACCAACGGCTCCAGGTAGCTCCGAGCAGTTCTTC.